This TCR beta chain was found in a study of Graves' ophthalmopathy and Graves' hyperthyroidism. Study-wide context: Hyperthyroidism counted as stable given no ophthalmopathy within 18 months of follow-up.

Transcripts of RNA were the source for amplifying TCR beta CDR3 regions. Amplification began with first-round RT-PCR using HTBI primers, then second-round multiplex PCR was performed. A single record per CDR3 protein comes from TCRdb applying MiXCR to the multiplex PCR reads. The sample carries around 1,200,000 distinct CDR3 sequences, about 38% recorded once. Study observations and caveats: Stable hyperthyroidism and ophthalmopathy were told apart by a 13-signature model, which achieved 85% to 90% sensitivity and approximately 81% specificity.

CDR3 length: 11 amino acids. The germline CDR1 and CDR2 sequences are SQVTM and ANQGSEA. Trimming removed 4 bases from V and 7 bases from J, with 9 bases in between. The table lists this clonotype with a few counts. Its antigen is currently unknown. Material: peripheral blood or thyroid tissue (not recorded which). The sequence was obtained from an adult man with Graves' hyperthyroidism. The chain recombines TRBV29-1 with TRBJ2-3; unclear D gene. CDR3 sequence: CSVVTANTQYF. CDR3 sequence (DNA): TGCAGCGTTGTAACGGCGAATACGCAGTATTTT.